This T cell receptor beta chain is drawn from a study of control samples from healthy donors and cancer patients. This clone was seen a handful of times. Only in-frame clones appear in the TCRdb table, and some are missing; sequencing was by immunoSEQ multiplex PCR. The sample shows 170,000 or so clones, about 93% of them seen only once. Sequenced: blood. The TCR was taken from a man between 18 and 29 years old in good health.

CDR3 bases: TGTGCCAGCAGAGACATAAGGAGGGCCCAGCATTTT. The encoded protein is CASRDIRRAQHF. The genes are TRBV6-5 and TRBJ1-5; D uncertain. This CDR3 is 12 amino acids long. Trimming removed 6 bases from V and 11 bases from J, with 14 bases in between. In germline, CDR1 is MNHEY, CDR2 SVGAGI.